This TCR beta chain was identified in a study of shared clonotypes between healthy human individuals (TCRdb year 2020). For the study in its entirety: The cohort included three men and a couple of women between 18 and 49 years of age. For each donor, three plates each were used for CD4 naive and CD4 memory, two plates were used for CD8 naive, and one plate was used for CD8 memory. The study deeply sequenced blood TCR repertoires of about five healthy adults to estimate repertoire size and the extent of clonotype sharing between individuals. To increase sequencing depth and limit assay-specific biases, different laboratories used diverse techniques to prepare libraries and sequence TCR repertoires. Between about 0.8 and 9.5 billion PBMCs per donor were obtained by leukapheresis.

Reading from cysteine to phenylalanine, the CDR3 counts 12 amino acids. Only the CDR3 part of the read is kept: 36 bases, read in frame from the first base. The germline V gene specifies MDHEN as CDR1 and SYDVKM as CDR2. The V end loses 8 bases and the J end loses 9 bases, and a stretch of 14 bases separates them. General findings and caveats noted by the study authors: Based on pairwise subsampling, the degree of clonotype sharing among donors was expected to be affected by sequencing depth. When a few donors were compared, the shared fraction of clonotypes was approximately 5% for naive CD4, roughly 3.3% for naive CD8, roughly 2.5% for memory CD4, and around 0.4% for memory CD8. Naive subsets generally had larger estimated clonotype richness than memory subsets did. Only blood was sampled, and tissue TCR repertoires likely differ from those in blood. The genetic and exposure-history diversity represented was limited by the small number of donors. Compared with non-shared clonotypes, the clonotypes found in all four sorted-subset donors had higher generation probabilities. Incomplete sequencing was indicated by rarefaction of sorted-subset datasets, despite the large sequencing depth.

Donors were healthy HIV-negative adults with no recently reported acute infections or vaccinations. Every donor was a Caucasian adult living in Nashville, Tennessee, USA. CD4+ T cells were enriched by magnetic negative selection; naive cells were then positively selected on CD45RA, and the negative fraction formed the memory subset. Blood was obtained by leukapheresis, after which PBMCs were separated by Ficoll-Histopaque density gradient centrifugation and cryopreserved in liquid nitrogen vapor phase. Purity and quantity of every magnetically sorted T cell population were checked by analytical flow cytometry. From each sorted fraction, genomic DNA was isolated and quantified by UV absorbance on a Nanodrop 2000c. Using the deep immunoSEQ assay, multiplex PCR amplified TCR CDR3 regions from genomic DNA. Extracted genomic DNA from each cell subset was distributed evenly across all wells of several immunoSEQ 96-well plates, and each plate was treated as a replicate. For sorted subsets, roughly 200 ng of genomic DNA, equivalent to around 31,000 T cell genomes, went into each replicate PCR. Purified libraries were quantified with a Qubit 3.0 fluorometer, sized on a Bioanalyzer 2100, and re-quantified with the KAPA Library Quantification kit. A separate single-read 150-cycle Illumina NextSeq 550 flow cell was used to sequence each immunoSEQ 96-well plate. As for the original processing: Because only junctional sequences without quality scores were contained in the immunoSEQ output, filtering matching that applied to full-length reads could not be performed. To assign V/J genes and CDR3, sequences were annotated using PyIR, a Python wrapper for IgBLAST v1.9, with IMGT germline references. Reads with weak V/J assignments (E-value above 1e-6), missing CDR3, stop codons, out-of-frame junctions, or ambiguous translated residues were removed. A V3J clonotype was defined by an identical inferred V gene, J gene, and CDR3 amino acid sequence. To compute the percentage overlap between repertoires, the number of shared unique clonotypes was divided by the size of the smaller repertoire. Repertoire richness was assessed with RTK rarefaction, the Chao1 estimator, and Recon v2.1 estimates of unobserved clonotypes. Generation probabilities were computed with OLGA for all TCRbeta clonotypes obtained by the gDNA method from several donors. Entries here come from immuneACCESS through TCRdb and include only in-frame sequences with V and J called. Some clones fail to appear in such tables; in the studies checked, an unresolved V gene covers under half of the shortfall, and the cause of the remainder is unknown. That table is the source of V, J and clone size, and D and trimming were worked out from the DNA. This sample is represented by 2 million to 2.5 million clones; under 95% of them were singletons. Around 0.4% of the sample rests with the top ten.

For this clone: The specificity of this receptor is unknown. No base quality values were provided; no much bigger clone lies one nucleotide off.

In this chain, TRBV28 is recombined with TRBJ1-5; the D gene is possibly TRBD1, with 5 bases matching. This TCR was recovered from a man younger than 35 in good health. Some clones in this sample may be carry-over from other donors' samples. Source material: naive CD4+ T cells from PBMCs. The cell subset or site label corresponds to: CD45RA+ positively selected. The CDR3 is CASERLQGPQHF. The nucleotide sequence is given as TGTGCCAGCGAACGGCTTCAGGGGCCCCAGCATTTT.